A single T cell receptor (beta chain) is shown here with its context. CDR1 is LNHNV and CDR2 is YYDKDF in the germline V gene (reference sequence). CDR3 length: 17 residues. The V end lost 0 bases, the J end lost 1 base, and 13 bases lay between the germline ends. This record belongs to a study of blood T cell repertoires in COVID-19. Study summary: The United States, Italy and Spain supplied acute and convalescent COVID-19 samples.

Libraries were prepared by immunoSEQ multiplex PCR; TCRdb keeps only in-frame clonotypes and omits some of them. The sample lists 55,000 or so clones; roughly 87% were seen once. This clonotype originated in a man aged 35 to 55 with COVID-19, enrolled during active disease. Sequencing was performed on peripheral blood. This chain joins TRBV15 and TRBJ1-5; no definite D call. The CDR3 protein is CATSRDPGIGSNQPQHF. The DNA of the CDR3 is TGTGCCACCAGCAGAGATCCGGGTATCGGGAGCAATCAGCCCCAGCATTTT.